The 11 T cell receptor beta chains listed next were all sequenced from one sample in a study of cytomegalovirus exposure and HLA in healthy donors. Primers: 60 Vbeta forward and 13 Jbeta reverse. Repertoires were generated with immunoSEQ multiplex PCR, while TCRdb's copy carries only in-frame clones and drops some. Here the sample spans fewer than 250,000 clones, roughly 79% being singletons. The sequenced material came from PBMCs. These receptors all stem from a man aged 18 to 29 in good health and CMV-seronegative.

V and J are TRBV9 and TRBJ1-3; 7 bases match TRBD1. The junction had 0 bases not matched to a gene; V was cut back by 0 bases and J by 3 bases. The CDR3 consists of 14 residues. Looked up from germline, CDR1 is SGDLS and CDR2 is YYNGEE. Here the CDR3 DNA reads TGTGCCAGCAGCGTAGGACAGGGTGGAAACACCATATATTTT. Protein product: CASSVGQGGNTIYF. Combining the CDR3 with reference TRBV9 and TRBJ1-3 gives the whole variable domain DSGVTQTPKHLITATGQRVTLRCSPRSGDLSVYWYQQSLDQGLQFLIQYYNGEERAKGNILERFSAQQFPDLHSELNLSSLELGDSALYFCASSVGQGGNTIYFGEGSWLTVV.

The chain is built from TRBV4-2 and TRBJ2-7; D not resolved. The CDR3 length is 15 residues. In germline, CDR1 is LGHNA, CDR2 YNFKEQ. V lost 0 bases and J lost 3, with 12 bases in between. In DNA form, the CDR3 reads TGTGCCAGCAGCCAAGAGCAACAACAGTTCTACGAGCAGTACTTC. Its protein is CASSQEQQQFYEQYF.

The chain links TRBV6-4 to TRBJ1-6, with 9 bases that match TRBD1. CDR3 size: 15 residues. Germline lookup yields CDR1 MRHNA and CDR2 SNTAGT. Trimming removed 3 bases from V and 10 bases from J; junction bases left unmatched: 7. CDR3 region: CASSELGQGQSPLHF. CDR3 nucleotides: TGTGCCAGCAGTGAACTCGGACAGGGGCAATCACCCCTCCACTTT.

The rearrangement joins TRBV7-8 to TRBJ2-3; perhaps TRBD2 as D (7 bases). This CDR3 has 15 amino acids. CDR1 and CDR2 (germline): SGHVS, FQNEAQ. The V gene lost 4 bases and the J gene lost 5 bases, with 16 bases spanning the gap. The CDR3, as DNA: TGTGCCAGCAGCTACGGAGGGGGGGCGGAAGATACGCAGTATTTT. It codes for CASSYGGGAEDTQYF.

The chain has TRBV10-3 and TRBJ2-1; 7 positions agree with TRBD1. V gave up 1 base and J gave up 1 base; unmatched junction bases: 1. The CDR3 contains 15 residues. Germline CDR1 is ENHRY and CDR2 is SYGVKD. The CDR3 bases are TGTGCCATCAGTGAGTTGACAGGGTCCTACAATGAGCAGTTCTTC. This translates into CAISELTGSYNEQFF.

The count of this clone is one. The rearrangement links TRBV6-5 to TRBJ2-7; the D is unclear. This CDR3 region has 13 residues. Germline V gives CDR1 MNHEY, CDR2 SVGAGI. V was shortened by 2 bases and J by 5 bases, with 10 bases between the two germline ends. The CDR3 protein is CASSYAGTDEQYF. The CDR3 DNA reads TGTGCCAGCAGTTACGCAGGTACGGACGAGCAGTACTTC.

The chain joins TRBV28 to TRBJ2-7; a weak D match, TRBD1 (7 bases). The V gene lost 4 bases and the J gene lost 0 bases, with 13 bases spanning the gap. Per germline, CDR1 MDHEN and CDR2 SYDVKM. This CDR3 is 15 amino acids long. The CDR3 region is CASSSAGGSSYEQYF. The CDR3 bases are TGTGCCAGCAGTTCAGCAGGGGGGAGCTCCTACGAGCAGTACTTC.

V is TRBV10-1 and J is TRBJ2-7; TRBD2 might be the D (6 bases). The CDR3 contains 14 residues. The germline V and J ends were trimmed by 8 bases and 3 bases, with 17 bases remaining between them. CDR1 is WNHNN, CDR2 SYGVQD, per germline (reference sequence). CDR3 DNA sequence: TGCGCCAGCGGGAGGCCCTTTTTGGGCTACGAGCAGTACTTC. Translated: CASGRPFLGYEQYF.

This clone was observed a handful of times. The chain uses TRBV18 and TRBJ2-1; tentative D call: TRBD2 (5 bases). This CDR3 spans 15 amino acids. V lost 6 bases and J 8 bases, leaving 20 bases between the germline ends. Germline V gene sequence: CDR1 KGHSH, CDR2 LQKENI. For the CDR3, the DNA is TGTGCCAGCTCCACCGGGGTATTCGTTGCGGATGAGCAGTTCTTC. Translating it yields CASSTGVFVADEQFF.

The chain employs TRBV7-9 and TRBJ1-1; D remains unclear. Trimming cost V 4 bases and J 8 bases, with 14 bases left between them. Germline-derived CDR1 and CDR2 are SEHNR and FQNEAQ (reference sequence). The CDR3 is 13 residues long. This CDR3 is CASSSIGTEEAFF. DNA for the CDR3: TGTGCCAGCAGCTCCATAGGAACAGAGGAAGCTTTCTTT.

The chain recombines TRBV6-5 with TRBJ2-2; possible D gene TRBD1, 6 bases. V shed 6 bases and J shed 6 bases, with 17 bases lying between them. The CDR3 spans 15 residues. Germline assignment: CDR1 MNHEY and CDR2 SVGAGI. The CDR3 reads CASRQTQGLAGELFF. The CDR3 nucleotides read TGTGCCAGCAGACAGACTCAGGGGTTGGCCGGGGAGCTGTTTTTT.